Reported below is one T cell receptor beta chain. The sample belongs to a study of PD-1 blockade in classical Hodgkin lymphoma. Deletions cut 6 bases from V and 4 bases from J, with 13 bases between. This CDR3 spans 14 amino acids. Germline CDR1 and CDR2: MDHEN and SYDVKM. The time point denotes: cycle 4 day 1 (C4D1), after five to seven weeks of nivolumab. No patient escaped relapse after autologous stem cell transplantation, and brentuximab vedotin exposure varied. Sequenced by immunoSEQ multiplex PCR; TCRdb stores in-frame clones only, minus some. Found here are 20,000 to 30,000 clones, about 86% of them singletons; the top ten hold 6% to 6.5%.

The source is a human donor with classical Hodgkin lymphoma. The sequencing used peripheral blood mononuclear cells (PBMCs), collected before the fourth cycle of nivolumab. The chain employs TRBV28 and TRBJ1-3, with a tentative D call TRBD1 (6 bases). CDR3 DNA sequence: TGTGCCAGCAGGCGGACAGCCTCAGGAAACACCATATATTTT. Its protein is CASRRTASGNTIYF. The full variable domain, its missing parts supplied by reference TRBV28 and TRBJ1-3, is DVKVTQSSRYLVKRTGEKVFLECVQDMDHENMFWYRQDPGLGLRLIYFSYDVKMKEKGDIPEGYSVSREKKERFSLILESASTNQTSMYLCASRRTASGNTIYFGEGSWLTVV.